The clone carrying this TCR beta chain was detected a few times. Its matching antigen is unknown. Primers for the PCR totalled 60 Vbeta and 13 Jbeta. Sequenced by immunoSEQ multiplex PCR; TCRdb stores in-frame clones only, minus some. The sample comprises about 190,000 clones, about three quarters of which are singletons, and approximately 2% rests with the top ten. This sample was included in a study of cytomegalovirus exposure and HLA in healthy donors. Overall study results and limits: TCR beta V- and J-gene trimming was later associated with a missense DCLRE1C variant.

V trimming: 9 bases; J trimming: 2 bases; junction bases outside the gene matches: 8. Per the germline V gene, CDR1 is SNHLY and CDR2 is FYNNEI. The CDR3 consists of 15 residues. The TCR originated in a woman in her twenties or thirties in good health and CMV-seropositive. The sequenced sample consisted of PBMCs. V and J are TRBV2 and TRBJ2-1; 9 bases line up with TRBD2. The CDR3, as DNA: TGTGCCAGTATTGTAGAGCGGGGGGCCTACAATGAGCAGTTCTTC. Translated: CASIVERGAYNEQFF.